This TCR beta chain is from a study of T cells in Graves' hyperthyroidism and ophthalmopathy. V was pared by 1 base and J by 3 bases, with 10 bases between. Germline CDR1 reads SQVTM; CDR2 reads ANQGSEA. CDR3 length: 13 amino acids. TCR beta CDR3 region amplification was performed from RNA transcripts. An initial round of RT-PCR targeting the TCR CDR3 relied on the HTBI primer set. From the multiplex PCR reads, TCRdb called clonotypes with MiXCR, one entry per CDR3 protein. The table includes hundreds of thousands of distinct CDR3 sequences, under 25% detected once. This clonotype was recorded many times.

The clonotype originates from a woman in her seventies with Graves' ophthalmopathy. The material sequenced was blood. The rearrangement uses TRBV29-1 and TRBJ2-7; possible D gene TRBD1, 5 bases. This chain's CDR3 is CSVEAFDSYEQYF. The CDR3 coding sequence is TGCAGCGTTGAAGCATTCGACAGCTACGAGCAGTACTTC.